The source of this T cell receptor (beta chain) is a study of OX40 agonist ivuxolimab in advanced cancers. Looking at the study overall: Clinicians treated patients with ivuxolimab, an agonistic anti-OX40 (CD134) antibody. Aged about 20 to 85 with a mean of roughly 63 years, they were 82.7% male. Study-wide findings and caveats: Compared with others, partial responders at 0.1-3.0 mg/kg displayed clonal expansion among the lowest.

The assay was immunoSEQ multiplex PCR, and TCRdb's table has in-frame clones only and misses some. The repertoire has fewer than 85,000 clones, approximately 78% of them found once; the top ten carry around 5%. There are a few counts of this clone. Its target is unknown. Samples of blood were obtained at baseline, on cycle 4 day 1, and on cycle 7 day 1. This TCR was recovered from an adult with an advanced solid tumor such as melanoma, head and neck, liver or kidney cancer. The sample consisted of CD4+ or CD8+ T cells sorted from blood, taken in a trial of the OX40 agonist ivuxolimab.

The CDR3 here is CASRGDGSAEKLFF. As DNA, the CDR3 is TGTGCCAGCAGGGGGGACGGATCGGCGGAAAAACTGTTTTTT. This chain joins TRBV2 and TRBJ1-4, with TRBD1 as a possible D gene (5 bases). The V gene lost 6 bases and the J gene lost 8 bases, with 16 bases spanning the gap. CDR1 is SNHLY, CDR2 FYNNEI, per germline. This CDR3 contains 14 residues.